A selection of T cell receptor beta chains follows, all from one sample in a study of tumor-infiltrating lymphocytes in primary liver carcinoma. TCRdb independently ran MiXCR on the multiplex PCR reads; one entry per CDR3 protein. In the table there are fewer than 250,000 distinct CDR3 sequences, about 61% of which are singletons. The sample consisted of peripheral blood. These receptors were obtained from a woman aged 55-70 years with primary liver carcinoma and hepatitis B virus infection. Each CDR3 is given with its conserved first and last residue. A D gene is named only where the DNA matches it firmly. The size entry is marked missing in some rows and otherwise reads once, few, many or a size class.

clone_size: many; d_call: -; cdr3_length: 11; v_call: TRBV28; j_call: TRBJ1-5; cdr3_aa: CASSFDQPQHF; cdr3_nt: TGTGCCAGCAGTTTTGATCAGCCCCAGCATTTT
clone_size: -; d_call: -; cdr3_length: 14; v_call: TRBV11-2; j_call: TRBJ2-1; cdr3_aa: CASGLDGMYNEQFF; cdr3_nt: TGTGCCAGCGGCTTAGATGGCATGTACAATGAGCAGTTCTTC
clone_size: few; d_call: TRBD1; cdr3_length: 14; v_call: TRBV7-8; j_call: TRBJ2-7; cdr3_aa: CASSSGQGAGEQYF; cdr3_nt: TGTGCCAGCAGCTCGGGACAGGGGGCGGGAGAGCAGTACTTC
clone_size: few; d_call: -; cdr3_length: 17; v_call: TRBV13; j_call: TRBJ2-1; cdr3_aa: CASSPPQAEPTRHEQFF; cdr3_nt: TGTGCCAGCAGCCCTCCCCAGGCGGAACCTACCAGGCATGAGCAGTTCTTC
clone_size: -; d_call: TRBD2; cdr3_length: 17; v_call: TRBV13; j_call: TRBJ2-1; cdr3_aa: CASNVLAGAKSYNEQFF; cdr3_nt: TGTGCCAGCAATGTGCTAGCGGGAGCCAAATCCTACAATGAGCAGTTCTTC
clone_size: -; d_call: -; cdr3_length: 16; v_call: TRBV11-3; j_call: TRBJ2-1; cdr3_aa: CVSSLAPTGIYDEQFF; cdr3_nt: TGTGTCAGCAGCTTAGCCCCAACGGGGATATACGATGAGCAGTTCTTC
clone_size: -; d_call: -; cdr3_length: 15; v_call: TRBV4-1; j_call: TRBJ1-1; cdr3_aa: CASSQDADTYIEAFF; cdr3_nt: TGCGCCAGCAGCCAAGACGCTGACACTTACATTGAAGCTTTCTTT
clone_size: -; d_call: -; cdr3_length: 13; v_call: TRBV29-1; j_call: TRBJ1-2; cdr3_aa: CSVGPDFNYGYTF; cdr3_nt: TGCAGCGTAGGACCGGATTTTAACTATGGCTACACCTTC
clone_size: -; d_call: TRBD2; cdr3_length: 17; v_call: TRBV10-3; j_call: TRBJ2-3; cdr3_aa: CAISSTLVGGPRDTQYF; cdr3_nt: TGTGCCATCAGTTCTACTCTAGTGGGAGGGCCGAGAGATACGCAGTATTTT
clone_size: few; d_call: TRBD2; cdr3_length: 18; v_call: TRBV5-1; j_call: TRBJ2-5; cdr3_aa: CASSLGTSGRAPRETQYF; cdr3_nt: TGCGCCAGCAGCTTAGGGACTAGCGGGAGGGCCCCCCGAGAGACCCAGTACTTC
clone_size: -; d_call: TRBD2; cdr3_length: 14; v_call: TRBV9; j_call: TRBJ2-3; cdr3_aa: CASTRTSRTDTQYF; cdr3_nt: TGTGCCAGCACTCGGACTAGCAGGACAGATACGCAGTATTTT
clone_size: -; d_call: -; cdr3_length: 16; v_call: TRBV6-5; j_call: TRBJ2-7; cdr3_aa: CASNYSTETCSDEQYF; cdr3_nt: TGTGCCAGCAATTACTCGACGGAGACATGCTCCGACGAGCAGTACTTC
clone_size: -; d_call: -; cdr3_length: 15; v_call: TRBV12-3/TRBV12-4; j_call: TRBJ2-1; cdr3_aa: CASSRVRGDCNEQFF; cdr3_nt: TGTGCCAGTAGTAGGGTTAGGGGGGATTGCAATGAGCAGTTCTTC
clone_size: many; d_call: TRBD1; cdr3_length: 16; v_call: TRBV6-5; j_call: TRBJ1-1; cdr3_aa: CASSYSIGAGGTEAFF; cdr3_nt: TGTGCCAGCAGTTACTCGATAGGAGCAGGGGGCACTGAAGCTTTCTTT
clone_size: -; d_call: -; cdr3_length: 15; v_call: TRBV6-1; j_call: TRBJ2-6; cdr3_aa: CASSAGSSGAKVLTF; cdr3_nt: TGTGCCAGCAGCGCAGGGTCCTCTGGGGCCAAGGTCCTGACTTTC
clone_size: many; d_call: -; cdr3_length: 15; v_call: TRBV5-5; j_call: TRBJ1-5; cdr3_aa: CASSLAMYSNQPQHF; cdr3_nt: TGTGCCAGCAGCTTGGCCATGTATAGCAATCAGCCCCAGCATTTT
clone_size: -; d_call: TRBD2; cdr3_length: 17; v_call: TRBV5-1; j_call: TRBJ2-3; cdr3_aa: CASSLGQTSGRVDTQYF; cdr3_nt: TGCGCCAGCAGCTTGGGCCAGACTAGCGGGAGGGTTGATACGCAGTATTTT
clone_size: many; d_call: TRBD2; cdr3_length: 16; v_call: TRBV12-3/TRBV12-4; j_call: TRBJ2-1; cdr3_aa: CASSLSGTRRHHEQFF; cdr3_nt: TGTGCCAGCAGTTTGTCCGGGACTAGAAGACATCATGAGCAGTTCTTC
clone_size: -; d_call: TRBD1; cdr3_length: 15; v_call: TRBV19; j_call: TRBJ1-1; cdr3_aa: CASSASGTGKSEAFF; cdr3_nt: TGTGCCAGTAGTGCCTCCGGGACAGGGAAATCTGAAGCTTTCTTT
clone_size: -; d_call: TRBD1; cdr3_length: 14; v_call: TRBV4-2; j_call: TRBJ1-2; cdr3_aa: CANSPSTGDYGYTF; cdr3_nt: TGCGCCAACAGCCCGTCGACAGGGGACTATGGCTACACCTTC
clone_size: many; d_call: -; cdr3_length: 13; v_call: TRBV6-1; j_call: TRBJ1-2; cdr3_aa: CASSEAASYGYTF; cdr3_nt: TGTGCCAGCAGTGAAGCAGCCTCCTATGGCTACACCTTC
clone_size: -; d_call: TRBD2; cdr3_length: 16; v_call: TRBV5-1; j_call: TRBJ2-7; cdr3_aa: CASSLSTAGVRPEQYF; cdr3_nt: TGCGCCAGCAGCTTGTCAACGGCGGGAGTTAGACCCGAGCAGTACTTC
clone_size: many; d_call: TRBD1; cdr3_length: 14; v_call: TRBV12-3/TRBV12-4; j_call: TRBJ2-7; cdr3_aa: CASTLGSGGWKQYF; cdr3_nt: TGTGCCAGCACCCTAGGGTCAGGGGGATGGAAGCAGTACTTC
clone_size: -; d_call: TRBD2; cdr3_length: 16; v_call: TRBV11-2; j_call: TRBJ2-3; cdr3_aa: CASSIPTSGLAGTQYF; cdr3_nt: TGTGCCAGCAGCATTCCGACTAGCGGCCTGGCAGGGACGCAGTATTTT
clone_size: -; d_call: TRBD1; cdr3_length: 15; v_call: TRBV11-2; j_call: TRBJ2-6; cdr3_aa: CASSFRQGGTDVLTF; cdr3_nt: TGTGCCAGCAGCTTCCGACAGGGTGGGACCGACGTCCTGACTTTC
clone_size: -; d_call: TRBD2; cdr3_length: 15; v_call: TRBV11-1; j_call: TRBJ2-2; cdr3_aa: CASSLSGSGTRELFF; cdr3_nt: TGTGCCAGCAGCTTAAGCGGGAGTGGAACCAGGGAGCTGTTTTTT
clone_size: -; d_call: -; cdr3_length: 21; v_call: TRBV12-5; j_call: TRBJ1-2; cdr3_aa: CASGLASRDDGAFPANYGFTF; cdr3_nt: TGTGCTAGTGGTCTCGCCTCTCGTGACGACGGAGCCTTCCCAGCTAACTATGGCTTCACCTTC
clone_size: -; d_call: -; cdr3_length: 17; v_call: TRBV29-1; j_call: TRBJ2-1; cdr3_aa: CSVEEAGHFYDYNEQFF; cdr3_nt: TGTAGCGTTGAAGAGGCTGGGCACTTCTACGACTACAATGAACAGTTCTTC
clone_size: many; d_call: TRBD2; cdr3_length: 15; v_call: TRBV6-6; j_call: TRBJ2-3; cdr3_aa: CASNDVAGVGDTQYF; cdr3_nt: TGTGCCAGCAACGACGTAGCGGGAGTCGGAGATACGCAGTATTTT
clone_size: -; d_call: -; cdr3_length: 12; v_call: TRBV5-1; j_call: TRBJ2-2; cdr3_aa: CASSLERWELFF; cdr3_nt: TGCGCCAGCAGCTTGGAGCGTTGGGAGCTGTTTTTT
clone_size: few; d_call: -; cdr3_length: 15; v_call: TRBV12-3/TRBV12-4; j_call: TRBJ2-7; cdr3_aa: CASSFMGHGMAEQYF; cdr3_nt: TGTGCCAGCAGTTTCATGGGACATGGGATGGCCGAGCAGTACTTC
clone_size: once; d_call: -; cdr3_length: 15; v_call: TRBV11-2; j_call: TRBJ2-3; cdr3_aa: CASSLGRKGTDTQYF; cdr3_nt: TGTGCCAGCAGCTTAGGTAGGAAGGGCACAGATACGCAGTATTTT
clone_size: few; d_call: TRBD1; cdr3_length: 17; v_call: TRBV5-6; j_call: TRBJ2-2; cdr3_aa: CASSPSSGTGGSGELFF; cdr3_nt: TGTGCCAGCAGCCCTTCCTCCGGGACAGGGGGCAGCGGGGAGCTGTTTTTT
clone_size: -; d_call: -; cdr3_length: 15; v_call: TRBV11-2; j_call: TRBJ2-1; cdr3_aa: CANSLVGSLWNEQLF; cdr3_nt: TGTGCCAACAGCTTGGTAGGGTCGTTGTGGAATGAGCAGTTATTC
clone_size: -; d_call: -; cdr3_length: 13; v_call: TRBV19; j_call: TRBJ1-4; cdr3_aa: CASKDRVNEKLFF; cdr3_nt: TGTGCCAGTAAAGACAGAGTTAATGAAAAACTGTTTTTT
clone_size: -; d_call: TRBD2; cdr3_length: 14; v_call: TRBV12-3/TRBV12-4; j_call: TRBJ2-1; cdr3_aa: CASSFLAGGNEQFF; cdr3_nt: TGTGCCAGCAGTTTTCTAGCGGGAGGAAATGAGCAGTTCTTC
clone_size: once; d_call: TRBD2; cdr3_length: 16; v_call: TRBV29-1; j_call: TRBJ2-5; cdr3_aa: CSIGGLAGVLLETQYF; cdr3_nt: TGCAGCATTGGGGGACTAGCTGGAGTGCTCTTGGAGACCCAGTACTTC
clone_size: few; d_call: -; cdr3_length: 14; v_call: TRBV5-6; j_call: TRBJ2-7; cdr3_aa: CASSGGLKGYEQYF; cdr3_nt: TGTGCCAGCAGCGGGGGACTCAAGGGCTACGAGCAGTACTTC
clone_size: -; d_call: TRBD1; cdr3_length: 16; v_call: TRBV4-2; j_call: TRBJ2-2; cdr3_aa: CARSPGGGSNTGELYF; cdr3_nt: TGTGCCAGGAGCCCAGGGGGCGGGTCGAACACCGGGGAGCTGTATTTT
clone_size: -; d_call: -; cdr3_length: 13; v_call: TRBV29-1; j_call: TRBJ2-5; cdr3_aa: CNVEYRLGETLYF; cdr3_nt: TGCAACGTTGAATATAGGCTAGGAGAGACCCTGTACTTC
clone_size: many; d_call: -; cdr3_length: 12; v_call: TRBV29-1; j_call: TRBJ2-3; cdr3_aa: CSVDLGRDTQYF; cdr3_nt: TGCAGCGTTGACTTGGGTCGTGATACGCAGTATTTT
clone_size: -; d_call: -; cdr3_length: 13; v_call: TRBV11-2; j_call: TRBJ1-1; cdr3_aa: CTSSLEGDTEAFF; cdr3_nt: TGTACTAGCAGCTTAGAGGGAGACACTGAAGCTTTCTTT
clone_size: -; d_call: -; cdr3_length: 14; v_call: TRBV11-2; j_call: TRBJ2-7; cdr3_aa: CASSLVQGCYKQYF; cdr3_nt: TGTGCCAGCAGCTTAGTTCAGGGGTGCTACAAGCAGTACTTC
clone_size: -; d_call: -; cdr3_length: 15; v_call: TRBV29-1; j_call: TRBJ2-3; cdr3_aa: CSVVNREMGIDTQYF; cdr3_nt: TGCAGCGTTGTGAATAGGGAAATGGGCATAGATACGCAGTATTTT
clone_size: -; d_call: TRBD2; cdr3_length: 14; v_call: TRBV29-1; j_call: TRBJ2-2; cdr3_aa: CSVTGGLNTGELPF; cdr3_nt: TGCAGCGTTACGGGAGGGCTCAACACCGGGGAGCTGCCCTTT
clone_size: -; d_call: -; cdr3_length: 15; v_call: TRBV11-2; j_call: TRBJ2-2; cdr3_aa: CASSLFGGNTGELLF; cdr3_nt: TGTGCCAGCAGCTTATTTGGGGGGAACACCGGGGAGCTGCTCTTT